This T cell receptor (beta chain) was captured by sequencing in a study of cytomegalovirus exposure and HLA in healthy donors. V lost 4 bases, J lost 1 base, and 8 bases stayed unmatched. The CDR3 is 17 residues long. Germline-derived CDR1 and CDR2 are MNHNS and SASEGT. Researchers ran the PCR with 60 Vbeta and 13 Jbeta primers. TCRdb's copy holds only in-frame clones and misses some; the assay was immunoSEQ multiplex PCR. This table has tens of thousands of clones, roughly 67% appearing once. Study outcomes and limitations: The likely origin of a cluster of highly shared sequence variants was a sequencing artifact. The analysis excluded some indistinguishable V segments, including TRBV6-2 and TRBV6-3. What a later analysis showed was that several of the most significant clusters appeared linked to common viral pathogens.

About this clone: Its antigen is currently unknown.

Nominally healthy donors provided the samples, though records likely missed some immune exposures. Sequences were obtained from PBMCs. This sequence joins TRBV6-1 and TRBJ2-3; 10 bases map to TRBD1. This TCR came from a man in his forties in good health and CMV-seropositive. The CDR3: CASSVAGTGVGTDTQYF. CDR3 DNA: TGTGCCAGCAGTGTCGCAGGGACAGGGGTTGGCACAGATACGCAGTATTTT.